These T cell receptor beta chains were read from a single sample in a study of Ad26.COV2.S vaccination and SARS-CoV-2 variants. Here immunoSEQ multiplex PCR was the method, and the copy in TCRdb shows in-frame clones only, minus some. The sample has 350,000 to 450,000 clones, roughly 84% seen once. The source material was peripheral blood, sampled in a trial of Ad26.COV2.S vaccine versus placebo. The receptor source for this set is a person between 18 and 60 years old who received the Ad26.COV2.S COVID-19 vaccine or a placebo. Each CDR3 is given with its conserved first and last residue. Each record gives: clone size, CDR3 length, V gene, D gene, J gene, CDR3 protein, CDR3 DNA. The D gene is left open where the match is weak. For some rows the clone size is stated as once, few or many, or as a class when expanded; others skip it.

-	16	TRBV5-1	TRBD1	TRBJ2-7	CASSWATGGPSYEQYF	TGCGCCAGCAGCTGGGCGACAGGGGGTCCCTCCTACGAGCAGTACTTC
-	18	TRBV10-3	-	TRBJ1-1	CAISESRPGSAVNTEAFF	TGTGCCATCAGTGAGTCAAGGCCGGGTTCGGCGGTCAACACTGAAGCTTTCTTT
-	10	TRBV20-1	-	TRBJ2-5	CSADKETQYF	TGCAGTGCTGATAAAGAGACCCAGTACTTC
once	16	TRBV4-1	-	TRBJ2-7	CASSQVVTGQRYEQYF	TGCGCCAGCAGCCAAGTCGTGACGGGACAACGCTACGAGCAGTACTTC
-	14	TRBV2	-	TRBJ2-2	CASSADANTGELFF	TGTGCCAGCAGTGCCGACGCGAACACCGGGGAGCTGTTTTTT
-	14	TRBV18	TRBD1	TRBJ1-1	CASSPGTGGVEAFF	TGTGCCAGCTCACCAGGGACAGGGGGGGTTGAAGCTTTCTTT
-	16	TRBV4-2	-	TRBJ1-3	CASSPERAASGNTIYF	TGTGCCAGCAGCCCAGAGCGGGCCGCCTCTGGAAACACCATATATTTT
-	13	TRBV27	-	TRBJ1-6	CATTRGLNSPLHF	TGTGCCACCACAAGAGGGCTTAATTCACCCCTCCACTTT
-	15	TRBV30	TRBD1	TRBJ1-6	CAANSGTGENSPLHF	TGTGCCGCCAATAGCGGGACAGGGGAGAATTCACCCCTCCACTTT
-	16	TRBV6-2/TRBV6-3	TRBD2	TRBJ2-2	CASSEPGGPATGELFF	TGTGCCAGCAGTGAGCCGGGGGGGCCAGCCACCGGGGAGCTGTTTTTT
-	17	TRBV19	-	TRBJ2-1	CASSPLVGVGPYNEQFF	TGTGCCAGTAGTCCTTTAGTCGGGGTGGGGCCTTACAATGAGCAGTTCTTC
-	16	TRBV5-5	-	TRBJ1-1	CASSPGWGYSQTEAFF	TGTGCCAGCAGCCCTGGTTGGGGATACAGTCAGACTGAAGCTTTCTTT
-	15	TRBV4-3	-	TRBJ1-2	CASSQDGGANYGYTF	TGCGCCAGCAGCCAAGATGGCGGTGCTAACTATGGCTACACCTTC
-	15	TRBV5-1	-	TRBJ2-7	CASNQNSPGAYEQYF	TGCGCCAGCAACCAAAATTCCCCAGGAGCCTACGAGCAGTACTTC
few	13	TRBV19	-	TRBJ1-1	CASASTGNTEAFF	TGTGCCAGTGCCTCGACAGGGAACACTGAAGCTTTCTTT
-	16	TRBV7-8	-	TRBJ1-5	CASSSKTRGGDQPQHF	TGTGCCAGCAGCTCCAAAACTCGGGGGGGGGATCAGCCCCAGCATTTT
-	14	TRBV29-1	-	TRBJ2-5	CSWGGDAIQETQYF	TGCAGCTGGGGTGGGGACGCAATTCAAGAGACCCAGTACTTC
-	16	TRBV4-2	-	TRBJ2-5	CASSRKPEMGFETQYF	TGTGCCAGCAGCCGAAAGCCCGAAATGGGTTTTGAGACCCAGTACTTC
once	15	TRBV7-8	-	TRBJ2-1	CASTPGRSRNNEQFF	TGTGCCAGCACCCCAGGGCGCAGCAGGAACAATGAGCAGTTCTTC
few	15	TRBV2	-	TRBJ1-3	CASSRELLTGNTIYF	TGTGCCAGCAGCCGGGAGCTTTTAACTGGAAACACCATATATTTT
once	13	TRBV9	TRBD1	TRBJ1-1	CASTKGGNTEAFF	TGTGCCAGCACAAAAGGGGGCAACACTGAAGCTTTCTTT
few	14	TRBV5-1	-	TRBJ1-2	CASSSNRVTMGYTF	TGCGCCAGCAGCTCGAACAGGGTTACTATGGGCTACACCTTC
many	14	TRBV30	-	TRBJ2-3	CAWSLSLSTDTQYF	TGTGCCTGGAGTCTGTCCCTTAGCACAGATACGCAGTATTTT
once	18	TRBV7-6	TRBD1	TRBJ2-7	CASSGEPTGNFISYEQYF	TGTGCCAGCAGCGGAGAGCCGACAGGGAACTTTATCTCCTACGAGCAGTACTTC
once	14	TRBV2	-	TRBJ2-5	CASNYVGKEETQYF	TGTGCCAGCAACTATGTCGGGAAAGAGGAGACCCAGTACTTC
-	13	TRBV19	-	TRBJ1-1	CASRPGGNTEAFF	TGTGCCAGTAGACCAGGCGGGAACACTGAAGCTTTCTTT
-	14	TRBV25-1	-	TRBJ1-1	CARAGGRMNTEAFF	TGTGCCAGGGCGGGCGGGAGAATGAACACTGAAGCTTTCTTT
-	13	TRBV10-3	TRBD2	TRBJ2-5	CAISPGGQETQYF	TGTGCCATCAGCCCGGGGGGGCAAGAGACCCAGTACTTC
-	15	TRBV19	-	TRBJ2-1	CASHRGSASYNEQFF	TGTGCCAGCCACAGAGGGTCTGCATCCTACAATGAGCAGTTCTTC
-	14	TRBV5-5	-	TRBJ2-7	CASSLGQPIYEQYF	TGTGCCAGCAGCTTGGGACAGCCAATCTACGAGCAGTACTTC
-	17	TRBV11-2	TRBD1	TRBJ2-5	CASSFTPPGTAQETQYF	TGTGCCAGCAGCTTCACCCCGCCTGGGACAGCGCAAGAGACCCAGTACTTC
-	14	TRBV29-1	-	TRBJ1-4	CSVDKYGTNEKLFF	TGCAGCGTTGATAAGTACGGAACTAATGAAAAACTGTTTTTT
-	13	TRBV29-1	-	TRBJ1-5	CSVEENSNQPQHF	TGCAGCGTTGAAGAAAATAGCAATCAGCCCCAGCATTTT
-	11	TRBV7-8	TRBD1	TRBJ2-7	CASQQGVQQYF	TGTGCCAGCCAACAGGGGGTACAGCAGTACTTC
-	13	TRBV30	TRBD1	TRBJ1-1	CAWSTRGPTEAFF	TGTGCCTGGAGTACCAGGGGGCCGACTGAAGCTTTCTTT
-	17	TRBV7-6	-	TRBJ2-3	CASSLALVIRGTDTQYF	TGTGCCAGCAGCTTAGCGCTGGTGATCCGTGGCACAGATACGCAGTATTTT
once	13	TRBV4-2	-	TRBJ1-1	CASSQESTVEAFF	TGTGCCAGCAGCCAAGAGTCCACCGTTGAAGCTTTCTTT
-	13	TRBV7-3	TRBD1	TRBJ1-1	CASSRQGNTEAFF	TGTGCCAGCAGCAGACAGGGGAACACTGAAGCTTTCTTT
-	13	TRBV25-1	-	TRBJ2-1	CASSDGSYNEQFF	TGTGCCAGCAGTGATGGATCCTACAATGAGCAGTTCTTC
-	15	TRBV2	-	TRBJ2-2	CASRRNPTNTGELFF	TGTGCCAGCAGGAGGAATCCTACGAACACCGGGGAGCTGTTTTTT
-	17	TRBV5-8	TRBD1	TRBJ1-1	CASRNVPGQGADTEAFF	TGTGCCAGCAGAAATGTCCCGGGACAGGGGGCGGACACTGAAGCTTTCTTT
-	15	TRBV30	TRBD1	TRBJ2-7	CAWSAGTGSSYEQYF	TGTGCCTGGAGTGCCGGGACAGGTAGCTCCTACGAGCAGTACTTC
-	15	TRBV4-1	-	TRBJ2-7	CASSQDPGAHYEQYF	TGCGCCAGCAGCCAAGACCCAGGTGCCCACTACGAGCAGTACTTC
-	12	TRBV7-8	-	TRBJ2-1	CASSLRGYEQFF	TGTGCCAGCAGCTTAAGGGGCTATGAGCAGTTCTTC
-	13	TRBV5-1	-	TRBJ1-1	CASSSRVNTEAFF	TGCGCCAGCAGCTCGAGGGTGAACACTGAAGCTTTCTTT
-	15	TRBV6-6	-	TRBJ1-1	CASSYSMGGRTEAFF	TGTGCCAGCAGTTACTCGATGGGCGGTCGGACTGAAGCTTTCTTT
-	15	TRBV5-4	-	TRBJ1-2	CASSLVSGNLYGYTF	TGTGCCAGCAGCTTAGTTTCCGGCAATCTCTATGGCTACACCTTC
-	12	TRBV5-6	-	TRBJ1-2	CASSDVVDGYTF	TGTGCCAGCAGCGACGTTGTAGATGGCTACACCTTC
-	15	TRBV18	TRBD1	TRBJ2-5	CASSSETGIQETQYF	TGTGCCAGCTCATCGGAGACAGGGATCCAAGAGACCCAGTACTTC
-	11	TRBV30	-	TRBJ2-1	CWGEGDNEQFF	TGTTGGGGCGAGGGTGACAATGAGCAGTTCTTC
-	13	TRBV11-3	-	TRBJ1-1	CASSFRVNTEAFF	TGTGCCAGCAGCTTCCGAGTGAACACTGAAGCTTTCTTT
-	16	TRBV5-1	TRBD1	TRBJ1-2	CASSVDPGQGVYGYTF	TGCGCCAGCAGCGTGGACCCGGGACAGGGGGTCTATGGCTACACCTTC
-	15	TRBV10-3	-	TRBJ1-4	CAISQTGTPDEKLFF	TGTGCCATCAGTCAGACAGGTACACCCGATGAAAAACTGTTTTTT
once	14	TRBV19	-	TRBJ1-1	CASSMPSRDTEAFF	TGTGCCAGTAGTATGCCCTCGCGGGACACTGAAGCTTTCTTT
-	16	TRBV24-1	-	TRBJ2-2	CATSPAGAANTGELFF	TGTGCCACCAGCCCAGCCGGGGCGGCGAACACCGGGGAGCTGTTTTTT
-	16	TRBV3-1/TRBV3-2	-	TRBJ1-3	CASSQEGRLSGNTIYF	TGTGCCAGCAGCCAAGAGGGACGCCTCTCTGGAAACACCATATATTTT